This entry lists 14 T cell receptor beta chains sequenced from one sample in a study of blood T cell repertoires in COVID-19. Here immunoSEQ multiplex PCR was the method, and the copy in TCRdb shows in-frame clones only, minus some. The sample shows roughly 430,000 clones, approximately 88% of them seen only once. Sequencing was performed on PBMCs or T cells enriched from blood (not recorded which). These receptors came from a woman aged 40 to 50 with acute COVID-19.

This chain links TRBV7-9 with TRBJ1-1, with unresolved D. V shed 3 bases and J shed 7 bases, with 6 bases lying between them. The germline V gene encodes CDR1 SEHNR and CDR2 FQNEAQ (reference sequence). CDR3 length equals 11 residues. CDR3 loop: CASSFGGEAFF. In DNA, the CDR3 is TGTGCCAGCAGCTTTGGCGGTGAAGCTTTCTTT.

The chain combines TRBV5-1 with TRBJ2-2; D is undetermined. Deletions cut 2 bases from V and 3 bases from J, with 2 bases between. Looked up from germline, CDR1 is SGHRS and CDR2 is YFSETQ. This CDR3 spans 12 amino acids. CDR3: CASSFDTGELFF. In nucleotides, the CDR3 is TGCGCCAGCAGCTTCGACACCGGGGAGCTGTTTTTT.

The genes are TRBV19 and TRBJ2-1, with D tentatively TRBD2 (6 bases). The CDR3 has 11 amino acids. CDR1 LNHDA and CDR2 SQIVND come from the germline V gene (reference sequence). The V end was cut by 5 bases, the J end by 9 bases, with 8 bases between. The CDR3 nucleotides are TGTGCCAGTAGTGCGGGACCTGAGCAGTTCTTC. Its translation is CASSAGPEQFF.

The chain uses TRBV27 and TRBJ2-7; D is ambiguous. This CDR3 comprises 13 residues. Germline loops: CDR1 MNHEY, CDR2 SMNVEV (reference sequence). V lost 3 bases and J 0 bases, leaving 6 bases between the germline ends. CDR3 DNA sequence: TGTGCCAGCAGTTTGGTCAGCTCCTACGAGCAGTACTTC. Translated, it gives CASSLVSSYEQYF.

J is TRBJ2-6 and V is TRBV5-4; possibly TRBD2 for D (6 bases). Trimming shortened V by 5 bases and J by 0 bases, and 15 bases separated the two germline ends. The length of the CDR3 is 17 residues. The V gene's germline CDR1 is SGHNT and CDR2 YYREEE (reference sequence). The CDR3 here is CASSPPGLPSGANVLTF. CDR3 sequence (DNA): TGTGCCAGCAGTCCTCCGGGACTCCCCTCTGGGGCCAACGTCCTGACTTTC.

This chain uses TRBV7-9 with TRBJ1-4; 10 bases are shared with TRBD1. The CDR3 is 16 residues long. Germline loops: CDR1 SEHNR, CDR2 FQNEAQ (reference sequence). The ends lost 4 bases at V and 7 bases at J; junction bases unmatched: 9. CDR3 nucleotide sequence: TGTGCCAGCAGCTCTCTTCCGGGACAGGGGACTGAAAAACTGTTTTTT. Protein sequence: CASSSLPGQGTEKLFF. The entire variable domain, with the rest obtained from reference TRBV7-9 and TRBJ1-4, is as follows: DTGVSQNPRHKITKRGQNVTFRCDPISEHNRLYWYRQTLGQGPEFLTYFQNEAQLEKSRLLSDRFSAERPKGSFSTLEIQRTEQGDSAMYLCASSSLPGQGTEKLFFGSGTQLSVL.

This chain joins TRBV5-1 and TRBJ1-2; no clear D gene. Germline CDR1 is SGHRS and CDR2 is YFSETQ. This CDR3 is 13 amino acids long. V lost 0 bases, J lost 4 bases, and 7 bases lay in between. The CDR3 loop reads CASSLESGYGYTF. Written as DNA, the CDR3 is TGCGCCAGCAGCTTGGAGTCCGGCTATGGCTACACCTTC. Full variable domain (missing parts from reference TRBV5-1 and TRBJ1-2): KAGVTQTPRYLIKTRGQQVTLSCSPISGHRSVSWYQQTPGQGLQFLFEYFSETQRNKGNFPGRFSGRQFSNSRSEMNVSTLELGDSALYLCASSLESGYGYTFGSGTRLTVV.

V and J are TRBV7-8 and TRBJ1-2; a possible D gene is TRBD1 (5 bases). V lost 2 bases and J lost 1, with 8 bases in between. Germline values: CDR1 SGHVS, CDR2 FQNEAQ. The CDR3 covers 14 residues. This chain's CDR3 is CASSLSQGNYGYTF. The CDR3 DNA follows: TGTGCCAGCAGCTTATCGCAGGGTAACTATGGCTACACCTTC.

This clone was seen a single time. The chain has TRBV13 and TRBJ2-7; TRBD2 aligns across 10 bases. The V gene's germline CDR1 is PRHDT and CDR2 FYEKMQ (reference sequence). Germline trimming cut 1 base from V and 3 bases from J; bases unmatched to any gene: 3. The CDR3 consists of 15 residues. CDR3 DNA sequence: TGTGCCAGCAGCTTAGTAGCGGGGGGATTCTACGAGCAGTACTTC. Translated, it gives CASSLVAGGFYEQYF.

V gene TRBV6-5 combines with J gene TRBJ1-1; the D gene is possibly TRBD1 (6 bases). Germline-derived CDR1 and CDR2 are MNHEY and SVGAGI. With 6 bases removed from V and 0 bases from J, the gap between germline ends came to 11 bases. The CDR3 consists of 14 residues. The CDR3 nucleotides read TGTGCCAGCAGAACCGGACAGTTGAACACTGAAGCTTTCTTT. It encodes CASRTGQLNTEAFF.

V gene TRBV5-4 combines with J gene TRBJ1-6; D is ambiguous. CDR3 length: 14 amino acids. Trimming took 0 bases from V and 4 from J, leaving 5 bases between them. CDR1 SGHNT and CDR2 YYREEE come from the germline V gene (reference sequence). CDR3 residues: CASSLAVYNSPLHF. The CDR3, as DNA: TGTGCCAGCAGCTTGGCGGTTTATAATTCACCCCTCCACTTT.

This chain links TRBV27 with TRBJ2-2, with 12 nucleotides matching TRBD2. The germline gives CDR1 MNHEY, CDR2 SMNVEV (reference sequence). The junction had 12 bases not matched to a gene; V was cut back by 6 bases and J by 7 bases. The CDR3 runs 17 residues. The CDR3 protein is CASRLISSGGAVGELFF. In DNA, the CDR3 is TGTGCCAGCAGATTGATATCTAGCGGGGGGGCAGTCGGGGAGCTGTTTTTT.

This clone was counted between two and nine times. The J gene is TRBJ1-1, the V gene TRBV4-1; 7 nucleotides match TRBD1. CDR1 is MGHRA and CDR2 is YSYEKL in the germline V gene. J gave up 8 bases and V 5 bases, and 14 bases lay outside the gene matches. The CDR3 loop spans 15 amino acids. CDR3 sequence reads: CASSYSGGGSEEAFF. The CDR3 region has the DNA TGCGCCAGCAGCTACTCAGGGGGTGGGTCCGAAGAAGCTTTCTTT.

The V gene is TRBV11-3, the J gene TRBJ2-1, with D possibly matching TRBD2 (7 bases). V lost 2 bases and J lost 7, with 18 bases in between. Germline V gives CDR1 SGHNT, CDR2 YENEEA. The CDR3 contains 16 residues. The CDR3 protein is CASSLRGRGRANEQFF. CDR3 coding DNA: TGTGCCAGCAGCTTAAGAGGGCGGGGGCGCGCTAATGAGCAGTTCTTC.